The clone carrying this T cell receptor beta chain appeared many times. Its antigen is currently unknown. Using its own MiXCR run on the multiplex PCR reads, TCRdb lists one record per CDR3 protein. The data contain around 130,000 distinct CDR3 sequences, 21% of them seen just once; the ten biggest clones take up roughly 2%. The entry originates in a study of breast tumors, draining lymph nodes, adjacent tissues. The study, taken as a whole, reports: Compared with basal-like, luminal-like tumors shared significantly more repertoire with nontumor tissue. Tumors had less TCR diversity than lymph nodes, more than nontumor tissue.

CDR3 length: 14 residues. CDR1 and CDR2 (germline): MNHNS, SASEGT. V was shortened by 6 bases and J by 0 bases, with 11 bases between the two germline ends. Samples came from axillary lymph nodes draining the breast cancer. The receptor was isolated from a female donor with breast cancer. Some clones in this sample may be carry-over from other donors' samples. The sequencing input was axillary lymph node tissue. The chain uses TRBV6-1 and TRBJ1-2; D uncertain. The DNA of the CDR3 is TGTGCCAGCAGCGCCGGGCCCTCTAACTATGGCTACACCTTC. Encoded protein: CASSAGPSNYGYTF.